The clone carrying this TCR beta chain was seen repeatedly, ten times or more. Its antigen is not identified. RNA transcripts provided the source from which TCR beta CDR3 regions were amplified. The HTBI primer set drove a first-round RT-PCR of the TCR CDR3. TCRdb reanalysed the multiplex PCR reads using MiXCR and keeps one entry per CDR3 protein. The table has around 420,000 distinct CDR3 sequences, approximately 15% seen once. The CDR3 totals 15 residues. V dropped 5 bases and J dropped 4 bases, with 17 bases sitting between them. Germline V gene lookup returns CDR1 ENHRY and CDR2 SYGVKD. The data were taken from a study of T cells in Graves' hyperthyroidism and ophthalmopathy. Findings and limits, study-wide: Stable hyperthyroidism and ophthalmopathy were separated using 13 V-J signatures.

The TCR sequence derives from a woman between 18 and 29 years old with Graves' hyperthyroidism. Sequenced: blood. This chain links TRBV10-3 with TRBJ1-1; perhaps TRBD1 as D (6 bases). The CDR3 coding sequence is TGTGCCATCAGTCTGAAGAGGGGGGAGAGCACTGAAGCTTTCTTT. It translates to CAISLKRGESTEAFF.